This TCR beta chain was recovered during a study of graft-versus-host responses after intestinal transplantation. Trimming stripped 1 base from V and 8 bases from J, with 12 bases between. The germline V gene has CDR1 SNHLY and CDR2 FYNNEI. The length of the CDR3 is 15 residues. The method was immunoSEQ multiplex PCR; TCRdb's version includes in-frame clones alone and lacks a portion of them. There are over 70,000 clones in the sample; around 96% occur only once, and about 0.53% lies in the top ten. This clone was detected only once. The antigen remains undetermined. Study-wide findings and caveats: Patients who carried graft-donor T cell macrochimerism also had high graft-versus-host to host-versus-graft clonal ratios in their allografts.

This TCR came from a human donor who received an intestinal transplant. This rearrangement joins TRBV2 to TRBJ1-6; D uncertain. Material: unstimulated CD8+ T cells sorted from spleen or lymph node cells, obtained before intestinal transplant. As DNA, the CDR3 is TGTGCCAGCAGTGAAGATGGCAGCCAGGATTCACCCCTCCACTTT. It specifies CASSEDGSQDSPLHF.